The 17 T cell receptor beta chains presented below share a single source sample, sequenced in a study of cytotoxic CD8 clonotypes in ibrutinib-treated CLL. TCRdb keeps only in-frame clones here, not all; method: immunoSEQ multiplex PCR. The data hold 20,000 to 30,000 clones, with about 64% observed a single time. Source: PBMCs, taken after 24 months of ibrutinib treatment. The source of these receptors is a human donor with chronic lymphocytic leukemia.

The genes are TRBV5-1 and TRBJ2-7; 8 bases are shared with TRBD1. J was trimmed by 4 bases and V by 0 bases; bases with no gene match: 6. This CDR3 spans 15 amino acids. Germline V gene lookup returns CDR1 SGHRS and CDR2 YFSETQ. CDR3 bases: TGCGCCAGCAGCTTGGATCCGGGACAGGAATACGAGCAGTACTTC. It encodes CASSLDPGQEYEQYF.

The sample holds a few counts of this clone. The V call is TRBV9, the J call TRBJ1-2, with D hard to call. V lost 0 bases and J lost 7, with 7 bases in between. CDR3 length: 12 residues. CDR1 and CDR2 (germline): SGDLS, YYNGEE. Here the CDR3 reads CASSVGGGGYTF. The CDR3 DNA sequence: TGTGCCAGCAGCGTAGGTGGCGGTGGCTACACCTTC.

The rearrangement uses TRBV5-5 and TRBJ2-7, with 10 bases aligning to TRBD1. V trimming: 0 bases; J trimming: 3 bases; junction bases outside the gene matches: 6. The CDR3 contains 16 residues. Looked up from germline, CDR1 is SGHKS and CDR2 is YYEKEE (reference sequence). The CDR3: CASSLALTGGHYEQYF. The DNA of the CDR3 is TGTGCCAGCAGCTTGGCCTTGACAGGGGGCCACTACGAGCAGTACTTC. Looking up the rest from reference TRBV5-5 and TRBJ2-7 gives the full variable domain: DAGVTQSPTHLIKTRGQQVTLRCSPISGHKSVSWYQQVLGQGPQFIFQYYEKEERGRGNFPDRFSARQFPNYSSELNVNALLLGDSALYLCASSLALTGGHYEQYFGPGTRLTVT.

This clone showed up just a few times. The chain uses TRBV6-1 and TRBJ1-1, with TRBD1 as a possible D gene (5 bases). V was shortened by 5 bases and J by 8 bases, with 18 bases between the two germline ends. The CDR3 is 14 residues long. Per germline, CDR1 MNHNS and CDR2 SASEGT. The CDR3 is CASSYRTRVQEAFF. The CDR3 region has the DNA TGTGCCAGCAGTTATCGGACACGGGTTCAAGAAGCTTTCTTT.

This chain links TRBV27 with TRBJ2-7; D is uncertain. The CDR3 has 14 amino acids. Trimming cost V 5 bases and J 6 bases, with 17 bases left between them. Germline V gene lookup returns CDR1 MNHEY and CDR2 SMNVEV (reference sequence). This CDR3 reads CASSLDFSRAEQYF. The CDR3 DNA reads TGTGCCAGCAGTCTTGATTTTTCTCGGGCCGAGCAGTACTTC.

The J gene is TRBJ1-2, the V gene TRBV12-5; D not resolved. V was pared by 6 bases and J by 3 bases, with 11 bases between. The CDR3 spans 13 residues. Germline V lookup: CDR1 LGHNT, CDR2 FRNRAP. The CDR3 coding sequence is TGTGCTAGTGGCAAAGGGTTGGACTATGGCTACACCTTC. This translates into CASGKGLDYGYTF.

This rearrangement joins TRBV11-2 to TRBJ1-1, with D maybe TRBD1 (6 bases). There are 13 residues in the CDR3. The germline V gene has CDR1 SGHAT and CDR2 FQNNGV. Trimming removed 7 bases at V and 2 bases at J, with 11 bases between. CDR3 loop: CASTVQGNTEAFF. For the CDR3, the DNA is TGTGCCAGCACCGTACAGGGAAACACTGAAGCTTTCTTT. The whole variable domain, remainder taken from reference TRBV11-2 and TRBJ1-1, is EAGVAQSPRYKIIEKRQSVAFWCNPISGHATLYWYQQILGQGPKLLIQFQNNGVVDDSQLPKDRFSAERLKGVDSTLKIQPAKLEDSAVYLCASTVQGNTEAFFGQGTRLTVV.

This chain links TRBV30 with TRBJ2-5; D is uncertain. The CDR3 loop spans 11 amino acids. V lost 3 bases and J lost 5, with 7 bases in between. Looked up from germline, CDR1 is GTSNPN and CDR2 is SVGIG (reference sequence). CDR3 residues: CAWSERETQYF. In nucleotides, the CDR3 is TGTGCCTGGAGCGAGAGGGAGACCCAGTACTTC. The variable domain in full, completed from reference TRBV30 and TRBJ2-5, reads SQTIHQWPATLVQPVGSPLSLECTVEGTSNPNLYWYRQAAGRGLQLLFYSVGIGQISSEVPQNLSASRPQDRQFILSSKKLLLSDSGFYLCAWSERETQYFGPGTRLLVL.

CDR3 bases: TGTGCCAGCAGCACCCGGGACGGGACCTACGAGCAGTACTTC. Protein product: CASSTRDGTYEQYF. The chain combines TRBV5-4 with TRBJ2-7, with D perhaps being TRBD1 or TRBD2 (5 bases each). The CDR3 is 14 residues long. V was pared by 4 bases and J by 2 bases, with 13 bases between. The germline V gene has CDR1 SGHNT and CDR2 YYREEE (reference sequence).

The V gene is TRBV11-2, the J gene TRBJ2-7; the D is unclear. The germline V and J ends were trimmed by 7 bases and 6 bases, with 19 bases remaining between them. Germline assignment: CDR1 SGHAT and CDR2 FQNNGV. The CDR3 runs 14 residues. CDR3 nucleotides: TGTGCCAGCAAGCTTAGTTCTTCCGGTGTCGAGCAGTACTTC. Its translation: CASKLSSSGVEQYF.

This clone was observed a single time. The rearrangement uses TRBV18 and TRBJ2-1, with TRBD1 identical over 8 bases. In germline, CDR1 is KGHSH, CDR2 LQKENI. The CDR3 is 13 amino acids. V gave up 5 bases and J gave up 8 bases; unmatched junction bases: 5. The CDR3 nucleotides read TGTGCCAGCTCAGGACAGGGTCGCGATGAGCAGTTCTTC. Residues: CASSGQGRDEQFF.

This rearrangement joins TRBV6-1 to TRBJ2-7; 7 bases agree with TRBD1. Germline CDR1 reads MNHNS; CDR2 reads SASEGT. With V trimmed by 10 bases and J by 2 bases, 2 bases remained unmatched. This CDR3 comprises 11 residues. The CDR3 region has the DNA TGTGCCACTGACAGGGCCTACGAGCAGTACTTC. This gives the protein CATDRAYEQYF.

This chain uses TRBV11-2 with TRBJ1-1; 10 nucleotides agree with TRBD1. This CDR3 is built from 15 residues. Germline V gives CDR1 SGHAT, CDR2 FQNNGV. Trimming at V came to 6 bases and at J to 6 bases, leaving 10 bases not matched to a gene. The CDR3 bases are TGTGCCAGCAGTTTCCTGACAGGGGGCATCTCTGAAGCTTTCTTT. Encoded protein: CASSFLTGGISEAFF.

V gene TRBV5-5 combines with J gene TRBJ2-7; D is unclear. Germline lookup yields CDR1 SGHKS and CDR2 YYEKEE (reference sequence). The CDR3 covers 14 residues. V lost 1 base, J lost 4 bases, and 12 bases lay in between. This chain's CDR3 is CASSLYFSSYEQYF. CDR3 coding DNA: TGTGCCAGCAGCTTGTATTTCTCCTCGTACGAGCAGTACTTC.

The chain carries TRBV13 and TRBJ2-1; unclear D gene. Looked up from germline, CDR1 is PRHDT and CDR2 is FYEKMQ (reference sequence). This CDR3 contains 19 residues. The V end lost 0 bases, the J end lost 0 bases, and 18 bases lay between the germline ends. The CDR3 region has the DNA TGTGCCAGCAGCTTAGGTCTCTATCCGGGCAGAAACTCCTACAATGAGCAGTTCTTC. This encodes CASSLGLYPGRNSYNEQFF. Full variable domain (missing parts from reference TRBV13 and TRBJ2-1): AAGVIQSPRHLIKEKRETATLKCYPIPRHDTVYWYQQGPGQDPQFLISFYEKMQSDKGSIPDRFSAQQFSDYHSELNMSSLELGDSALYFCASSLGLYPGRNSYNEQFFGPGTRLTVL.

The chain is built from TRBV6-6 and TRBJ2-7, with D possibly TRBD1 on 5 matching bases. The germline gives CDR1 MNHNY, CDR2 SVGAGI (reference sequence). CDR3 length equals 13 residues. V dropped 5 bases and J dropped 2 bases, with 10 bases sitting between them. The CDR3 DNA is TGTGCCAGCAGTAAGGGGCCTACCTACGAGCAGTACTTC. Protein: CASSKGPTYEQYF.

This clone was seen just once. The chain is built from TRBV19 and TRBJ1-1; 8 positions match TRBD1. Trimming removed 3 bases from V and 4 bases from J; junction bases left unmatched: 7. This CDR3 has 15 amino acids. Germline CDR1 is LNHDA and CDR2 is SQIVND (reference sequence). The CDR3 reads CASSIGQGRGTEAFF. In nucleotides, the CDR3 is TGTGCCAGTAGTATCGGACAGGGTCGGGGCACTGAAGCTTTCTTT.